This T cell receptor (beta chain) comes out of a study of control samples from healthy donors and cancer patients. Assay used: immunoSEQ multiplex PCR; TCRdb lists only in-frame clones, some missing. The table lists about 140,000 clones, about 88% of them singletons. This CDR3 contains 15 residues. Trimming shortened V by 2 bases and J by 5 bases, and 10 bases separated the two germline ends. The germline gives CDR1 ENHRY, CDR2 SYGVKD. The receptor comes from a woman in her 30s in good health. The chain has TRBV10-3 and TRBJ1-6, with no clear D. The sequencing sample was made of blood. The CDR3 protein is CAISENGQNNSPLHF. In nucleotides, the CDR3 is TGTGCCATCAGTGAGAACGGGCAGAATAATTCACCCCTCCACTTT.